The clone carrying this TCR beta chain was seen a single time. The germline V and J ends were trimmed by 5 bases and 0 bases, with 5 bases remaining between them. The CDR3 covers 13 residues. CDR1 is SGHVS and CDR2 is FNYEAQ in the germline V gene. The data are from a study of blood T cell repertoires in COVID-19. Study details: The samples span acute and convalescent COVID-19 from the United States, Italy and Spain. PBMCs, B-cell-depleted T cells, or T cells were the source of the cDNA or gDNA that made up the material.

Per the authors' pipeline: Estimates of nucleated cell counts were drawn from the amplification of reference gene primers. Generated by immunoSEQ multiplex PCR, the TCRdb table keeps only in-frame clones and is missing some. V, J and clone size were drawn from that table, and D and trimming were deduced from the DNA. The repertoire holds 62,000 or so clones, about 86% seen once, with over 1.3% in the top ten. The receptor comes from a woman between 55 and 75 years old with acute or convalescent COVID-19. The sample was peripheral blood. This chain connects TRBV7-6 to TRBJ2-1; unclear D gene. CDR3 in amino acids: CASSLSSYNEQFF. The CDR3 bases are TGTGCCAGCAGCCTCAGCTCCTACAATGAGCAGTTCTTC.